The 19 T cell receptor beta chains below all came from one sample that was sequenced in a study of human T cells and chemical hapten exposure. Documented time point: patch test 3, about 24 weeks after DPC sensitization. Treatment in this sample: therapeutic diphenylcyclopropenone sensitization with weekly scalp DPC. From the RACE reads, TCRdb called clonotypes with MiXCR, one entry per CDR3 protein. The sample holds around 200,000 distinct CDR3 sequences, around 25% seen once. Sequences were derived from whole blood, sampled in connection with sensitization to the hapten diphenylcyclopropenone (DPC). The source is a woman between 40 and 50 years old with alopecia areata. Some clones in this sample may be carry-over from other donors' samples.

This clonotype was counted a few times. This chain connects TRBV7-9 to TRBJ2-5, with a tentative D call TRBD1 (5 bases). CDR1 and CDR2 from the germline V gene are SEHNR and FQNEAQ (reference sequence). The CDR3 covers 16 residues. V was clipped by 2 bases and J by 1 base, with 14 bases between them. The CDR3 DNA sequence: TGTGCCAGCAGCTTAAGGTTGAAGGGGCCCCAAGAGACCCAGTACTTC. It is translated as CASSLRLKGPQETQYF.

The gene calls are TRBV6-2 or TRBV6-3 and TRBJ2-1; TRBD2 is a possible D gene (5 bases). The germline V gene has CDR1 MNHEY and CDR2 SVGEGT. The V end lost 10 bases, the J end lost 9 bases, and 13 bases lay between the germline ends. This CDR3 is built from 11 residues. CDR3 residues: CATLSGFEQFF. The DNA of the CDR3 is TGTGCCACTTTAAGCGGTTTTGAGCAGTTCTTC.

V and J are TRBV14 and TRBJ2-7, with 10 bases matching TRBD1. This CDR3 has 15 residues. The V gene's germline CDR1 is SGHDN and CDR2 FVKESK. The ends lost 0 bases at V and 5 bases at J; junction bases unmatched: 4. The CDR3 nucleotides are TGTGCCAGCAGCCAAGAAGGACAGGGGGGGGACGAGCAGTACTTC. Amino acids: CASSQEGQGGDEQYF.

The chain employs TRBV2 and TRBJ2-2; D perhaps matches TRBD1 (6 bases). The V gene lost 6 bases and the J gene lost 2 bases, with 13 bases spanning the gap. Germline V gives CDR1 SNHLY, CDR2 FYNNEI. The CDR3 has 15 residues. CDR3 sequence: CASSQARGNTGELFF. The CDR3 nucleotides read TGTGCCAGCAGCCAGGCCAGGGGTAACACCGGGGAGCTGTTTTTT.

There are many counts of this clonotype. V is TRBV12-3 or TRBV12-4 and J is TRBJ2-7; the D gene is possibly TRBD2 (6 bases). The germline V and J ends were trimmed by 4 bases and 4 bases, with 14 bases remaining between them. The CDR3 contains 14 residues. The CDR3 nucleotides read TGTGCCAGCAGTTCTACGGGCGGGAAATACGAGCAGTACTTC. Its translation: CASSSTGGKYEQYF.

This clonotype was observed a handful of times. The J gene is TRBJ2-3, the V gene TRBV5-1; D not certain. Germline CDR1 SGHRS, CDR2 YFSETQ. The CDR3 sequence is 13 residues long. Trimming stripped 5 bases from V and 8 bases from J, with 15 bases between. CDR3 coding DNA: TGCGCCAGCAGGGACCCGGCTGCGACTACGCAGTATTTT. Amino acids: CASRDPAATTQYF. Complete variable domain (other parts from reference TRBV5-1 and TRBJ2-3): KAGVTQTPRYLIKTRGQQVTLSCSPISGHRSVSWYQQTPGQGLQFLFEYFSETQRNKGNFPGRFSGRQFSNSRSEMNVSTLELGDSALYLCASRDPAATTQYFGPGTRLTVL.

This chain uses TRBV20-1 with TRBJ1-5; D not certain. The length of the CDR3 is 12 residues. Trimming removed 6 bases from V and 10 bases from J, with 16 bases in between. Germline loops: CDR1 DFQATT, CDR2 SNEGSKA (reference sequence). The CDR3 sequence is CSATAPHGPQHF. As DNA, the CDR3 is TGCAGTGCCACCGCCCCGCACGGACCCCAGCATTTT.

The sample holds a few counts of this clonotype. The genes are TRBV29-1 and TRBJ2-3; 9 bases are a match to TRBD1. The CDR3 has 14 residues. The V segment lost 4 bases and the J segment 5 bases; nucleotides outside the gene matches: 7. Germline V gene sequence: CDR1 SQVTM, CDR2 ANQGSEA. CDR3 in amino acids: CSVGQGGVGDTQYF. The CDR3 nucleotides are TGCAGCGTTGGACAGGGGGGCGTGGGAGATACGCAGTATTTT.

J is TRBJ2-1 and V is TRBV9; 11 bases fit TRBD2. V gave up 6 bases and J gave up 8 bases; unmatched junction bases: 13. The CDR3 totals 16 residues. Germline CDR1 reads SGDLS; CDR2 reads YYNGEE. CDR3 bases: TGTGCCAGCACCAAGGGGCCGACTAGCGGGAAGGATGAGCAGTTCTTC. Translated: CASTKGPTSGKDEQFF. The entire variable domain, with the rest obtained from reference TRBV9 and TRBJ2-1, is as follows: DSGVTQTPKHLITATGQRVTLRCSPRSGDLSVYWYQQSLDQGLQFLIQYYNGEERAKGNILERFSAQQFPDLHSELNLSSLELGDSALYFCASTKGPTSGKDEQFFGPGTRLTVL.

This clonotype was detected only a few times. This sequence joins TRBV11-2 and TRBJ1-6; no definite D call. V was cut by 7 bases and J by 7 bases, with 17 bases left in between. Germline V gene data show CDR1 as SGHAT and CDR2 as FQNNGV. There are 15 residues in the CDR3. The CDR3 DNA reads TGTGCCAGCACTTCCCCCCACGGCGGAAATTCACCCCTCCACTTT. The encoded protein is CASTSPHGGNSPLHF.

The genes are TRBV10-3 and TRBJ1-1; D may be TRBD1 (6 bases). V was shortened by 3 bases and J by 5 bases, with 10 bases between the two germline ends. Germline CDR1 and CDR2: ENHRY and SYGVKD. The CDR3 extends over 13 amino acids. The CDR3 coding sequence is TGTGCCATCAGTGATGGCAGGGGAACTGAAGCTTTCTTT. Its protein is CAISDGRGTEAFF.

The sample holds a few counts of this clonotype. The V gene is TRBV7-2, the J gene TRBJ2-1; D may correspond to TRBD1 or TRBD2 (5 bases each). CDR3 length equals 15 residues. Trimming cost V 5 bases and J 3 bases, with 14 bases left between them. Germline-derived CDR1 and CDR2 are SGHTA and FQGNSA. CDR3 sequence reads: CASSPARDLYNEQFF. CDR3 DNA sequence: TGTGCCAGCAGCCCCGCCCGGGACCTCTACAATGAGCAGTTCTTC.

The chain has TRBV29-1 and TRBJ2-7; 11 bases map to TRBD2. Germline V CDR1 and CDR2: SQVTM, ANQGSEA. The CDR3 sequence is 15 residues long. V was clipped by 4 bases and J by 1 base; unmatched bases: 6. Here the CDR3 reads CSVVPGLAGSYEQYF. CDR3 DNA sequence: TGCAGCGTTGTACCTGGACTAGCGGGTTCCTACGAGCAGTACTTC.

This clonotype was counted between two and nine times. The rearrangement joins TRBV29-1 to TRBJ1-1; no firm D call. Between the trimmed V and J ends, which lost 3 bases and 5 bases, there was a span of 10 bases. The CDR3 runs 12 residues. Per the germline V gene, CDR1 is SQVTM and CDR2 is ANQGSEA. CDR3 region: CSVDMGGTEAFF. The DNA of the CDR3 is TGCAGCGTTGACATGGGAGGTACTGAAGCTTTCTTT.

This chain links TRBV20-1 with TRBJ2-7; D perhaps matches TRBD2 (6 bases). Germline-derived CDR1 and CDR2 are DFQATT and SNEGSKA (reference sequence). With 1 base removed from V and 0 bases from J, the gap between germline ends came to 13 bases. The CDR3 spans 15 residues. The CDR3 bases are TGCAGTGCTAGAGGGGATAGCGGATCCTCCTACGAGCAGTACTTC. Protein product: CSARGDSGSSYEQYF.

J is TRBJ2-6 and V is TRBV6-2 or TRBV6-3; 10 positions agree with TRBD2. Germline CDR1 MNHEY, CDR2 SVGEGT. The CDR3 runs 16 residues. The ends lost 5 bases at V and 4 bases at J; junction bases unmatched: 5. The CDR3 nucleotides read TGTGCCAGCAGTCTAGCGGGAGTATCCGGGGCCAACGTCCTGACTTTC. It is translated as CASSLAGVSGANVLTF.

In this sample, this clonotype turned up a few times. This rearrangement joins TRBV7-2 to TRBJ2-1, with 10 bases aligning to TRBD2. Losses at the gene ends were 11 bases for V and 7 bases for J; bases not matched to a gene: 11. Germline CDR1 and CDR2: SGHTA and FQGNSA. This CDR3 has 14 residues. CDR3: CACFTSGTRNEQFF. As DNA, the CDR3 is TGTGCCTGCTTCACTAGCGGGACTCGGAATGAGCAGTTCTTC.

The chain uses TRBV15 and TRBJ2-6, with a tentative D call TRBD1 (5 bases). This CDR3 spans 17 amino acids. V lost 4 bases and J lost 2, with 15 bases in between. Germline V lookup: CDR1 LNHNV, CDR2 YYDKDF (reference sequence). In nucleotides, the CDR3 is TGTGCCACCAGCACACCCCTAGGGGTGACTGGGGCCAACGTCCTGACTTTC. Translating gives CATSTPLGVTGANVLTF.

This clonotype occurred a few times. The chain recombines TRBV6-2 or TRBV6-3 with TRBJ1-1; D is perhaps TRBD1 (6 bases). This CDR3 is built from 15 residues. Per the germline V gene, CDR1 is MNHEY and CDR2 is SVGEGT. V was cut by 6 bases and J by 4 bases, with 18 bases left in between. In DNA, the CDR3 is TGTGCCAGCAGCCCAAACAGGGCGGGAGGCACTGAAGCTTTCTTT. Amino acids: CASSPNRAGGTEAFF.